This T cell receptor beta chain came from a study of blood T cell repertoires in COVID-19. For the study at large: Samples came from the United States, Italy and Spain, spanning acute and convalescent COVID-19.

CDR3 length: 13 amino acids. The V end was cut by 6 bases, the J end by 3 bases, with 12 bases between. Germline assignment: CDR1 MNHEY and CDR2 SVGEGT. In the authors' workflow: Reference gene primer amplification gave estimated nucleated cell counts. Only in-frame clones appear in the TCRdb table, and some are missing; sequencing was by immunoSEQ multiplex PCR. V and J calls and clone size follow that table, whereas D and trimming were derived from the DNA. The table lists 150,000 to 200,000 clones, around 80% of them singletons. Sequencing was carried out using peripheral blood. The chain combines TRBV6-2 or TRBV6-3 with TRBJ2-7; maybe TRBD1 (5 bases). The receptor comes from a woman in her 70s with acute or convalescent COVID-19. CDR3 protein: CASSPTGLYEQYF. Here the CDR3 DNA reads TGTGCCAGCAGCCCTACAGGTCTCTACGAGCAGTACTTC.